Presented here are 20 T cell receptor beta chains from one specimen sequenced in a study of regulatory T cells in long-lasting Graves disease. Time point: newly diagnosed GD, antithyroid drugs for less than 3 months. PBMCs provided the RNA from which the TCR library was made. Sequencing libraries for TCR beta were prepared with iRepertoire HTBI primers and Arm-PCR of CDR3 regions. In TCRdb, the multiplex PCR reads were re-called with MiXCR into one record per CDR3 protein. Here the sample spans under 400,000 distinct CDR3 sequences, over 15% being singletons. A further study also used this sample, focusing on T cells in Graves' hyperthyroidism and ophthalmopathy.

The starting material was peripheral blood mononuclear cells (PBMCs), obtained at new diagnosis, from a patient treated with antithyroid drugs. Receptor source: a man aged 35 to 55 with Graves disease.

As to this clonotype: This may stem from a read error, because a much larger clone lies one nucleotide away. The chain joins TRBV3-1 to TRBJ2-5; 9 bases are a match to TRBD2. V was pared by 6 bases and J by 5 bases, with 13 bases of the junction left unmatched. The CDR3 is made up of 16 amino acids. Germline CDR1 reads LGHDT; CDR2 reads YNNKEL (reference sequence). The CDR3 nucleotides read TGTGCCAGCAGTCCGATGCGGCGGGGGGGCCCGGAGACCCAGTACTTC. It codes for CASSPMRRGGPETQYF.

This clonotype appeared many times. This chain joins TRBV7-6 and TRBJ1-6; 8 bases match TRBD1. Germline assignment: CDR1 SGHVS and CDR2 FNYEAQ. The CDR3 covers 16 residues. V gave up 5 bases and J gave up 7 bases; unmatched junction bases: 10. Written as DNA, the CDR3 is TGTGCCAGCAGCCCAAGAACCTGGGACAGGAATTCACCCCTCCACTTT. It encodes CASSPRTWDRNSPLHF.

J is TRBJ2-2 and V is TRBV29-1, with 7 bases identical to TRBD2. The CDR3 runs to 14 residues. J was trimmed by 4 bases and V by 6 bases; bases with no gene match: 8. The V gene's germline CDR1 is SQVTM and CDR2 ANQGSEA. Here the CDR3 reads CSVGAGTITGELFF. The CDR3 coding sequence is TGCAGCGTAGGCGCCGGGACTATCACCGGGGAGCTGTTTTTT.

This clonotype was found many times. The rearrangement joins TRBV20-1 to TRBJ1-4, with D perhaps matching TRBD1 (6 bases). Germline values: CDR1 DFQATT, CDR2 SNEGSKA (reference sequence). The CDR3 extends over 16 amino acids. Trimming pared 1 base from V and 6 bases from J, leaving 18 bases between. The CDR3: CSARGSRGGGDEKLFF. CDR3 nucleotide sequence: TGCAGTGCTAGAGGCTCAAGGGGAGGGGGGGATGAAAAACTGTTTTTT.

This clonotype has at least ten counts. The CDR3, as DNA: TGCAGTGCTAGAAACAATAATCAGCCCCAGCATTTT. It yields the protein CSARNNNQPQHF. The V call is TRBV20-1, the J call TRBJ1-5, with unresolved D. From germline, CDR1 is DFQATT and CDR2 SNEGSKA (reference sequence). CDR3 length equals 12 residues. Trimming pared 2 bases from V and 4 bases from J, leaving 6 bases between.

This clonotype occurred many times. The genes are TRBV30 and TRBJ1-3, with 8 bases aligning to TRBD1. The J segment lost 4 bases and the V segment lost 0 bases, leaving 5 bases of the junction unmatched. This CDR3 comprises 15 residues. The germline V gene has CDR1 GTSNPN and CDR2 SVGIG (reference sequence). The CDR3 coding sequence is TGTGCCTGGAGTGTTCTCAGGGGGCGAGGAAACACCATATATTTT. It yields the protein CAWSVLRGRGNTIYF.

This clonotype has at least ten counts. CDR3 in DNA: TGTGCCAGCATCCCGGGACTAGCAAGGAATGAGCAGTTCTTC. It encodes CASIPGLARNEQFF. This chain links TRBV12-3 or TRBV12-4 with TRBJ2-1, with TRBD2 matching 9 bases. CDR3 length equals 14 residues. V shed 7 bases and J 7 bases; nucleotides not matched to a gene: 8.

This clonotype was seen only a few times. The chain uses TRBV12-5 and TRBJ2-3; maybe TRBD1 (5 bases). The CDR3 is made up of 16 amino acids. In germline, CDR1 is LGHNT, CDR2 FRNRAP. The V gene lost 1 base and the J gene lost 1 base, with 12 bases spanning the gap. Written as DNA, the CDR3 is TGTGCTAGTGGTTTGGGAACAGGCTTGCGCACAGATACGCAGTATTTT. Translated, it gives CASGLGTGLRTDTQYF.

This clonotype appeared many times. The chain is built from TRBV24-1 and TRBJ2-5, with D possibly being TRBD1 (7 bases). V was clipped by 0 bases and J by 5 bases, with 12 bases between them. CDR3 size: 15 residues. Per the germline V gene, CDR1 is KGHDR and CDR2 is SFDVKD. CDR3 sequence (DNA): TGTGCCACCAGTGATTTGCAGGGGGGTGGGGAGACCCAGTACTTC. Its translation: CATSDLQGGGETQYF.

This clonotype has at least ten counts. The chain has TRBV5-1 and TRBJ1-1; possibly TRBD1 for D (6 bases). Germline V gene lookup returns CDR1 SGHRS and CDR2 YFSETQ. Trimming stripped 4 bases from V and 3 bases from J, with 19 bases between. The CDR3 has 16 residues. The CDR3 loop is CASSPGWGRMDTEAFF. The DNA of the CDR3 is TGCGCCAGCAGCCCCGGGTGGGGGCGCATGGACACTGAAGCTTTCTTT.

This chain uses TRBV2 with TRBJ1-3; the D is unclear. V was trimmed by 2 bases and J by 0 bases, leaving 14 bases between them. Germline loops: CDR1 SNHLY, CDR2 FYNNEI. The CDR3 covers 17 residues. In DNA, the CDR3 is TGTGCCAGCAGTGAATCCCGAATCGGCAGCTCTGGAAACACCATATATTTT. Translation: CASSESRIGSSGNTIYF.

The V and J genes are TRBV18 and TRBJ2-5, with 7 bases matching TRBD1. The CDR3 totals 15 residues. V lost 4 bases, J lost 4 bases, and 9 bases stayed unmatched. In germline, CDR1 is KGHSH, CDR2 LQKENI. Here the CDR3 reads CASSRDRALRETQYF. DNA of the CDR3: TGTGCCAGCTCACGCGACAGGGCGTTACGAGAGACCCAGTACTTC. The whole variable domain, filled in from reference TRBV18 and TRBJ2-5, reads NAGVMQNPRHLVRRRGQEARLRCSPMKGHSHVYWYRQLPEEGLKFMVYLQKENIIDESGMPKERFSAEFPKEGPSILRIQQVVRGDSAAYFCASSRDRALRETQYFGPGTRLLVL.

This clonotype appeared many times. J is TRBJ2-2 and V is TRBV20-1; the D is unclear. Germline V gene lookup returns CDR1 DFQATT and CDR2 SNEGSKA (reference sequence). V lost 3 bases and J lost 7, with 9 bases in between. The CDR3 sequence is 12 residues long. The CDR3 protein is CSARSLHGELFF. The CDR3 region has the DNA TGCAGTGCTAGGTCCCTGCACGGGGAGCTGTTTTTT.

Only a few counts were recorded for this clonotype. This chain uses TRBV7-2 with TRBJ1-2, with a possible D match to TRBD1 (5 bases). This CDR3 region has 14 residues. Germline-derived CDR1 and CDR2 are SGHTA and FQGNSA. V was pared by 1 base and J by 3 bases, with 9 bases between. CDR3 sequence reads: CASSLDWDDYGYTF. The CDR3 DNA reads TGTGCCAGCAGCTTAGATTGGGACGACTATGGCTACACCTTC.

This clonotype was observed at least ten times. V usage is TRBV2 and J usage is TRBJ2-5; possibly TRBD1 or TRBD2 for D (6 bases each). The CDR3 covers 16 residues. CDR1 and CDR2 (germline): SNHLY, FYNNEI. Trimming cost V 1 base and J 0 bases, with 12 bases left between them. The CDR3 loop reads CASSEGGAHYQETQYF. In DNA form, the CDR3 reads TGTGCCAGCAGTGAAGGGGGGGCCCATTACCAAGAGACCCAGTACTTC.

This clonotype occurred many times. V usage is TRBV5-8 and J usage is TRBJ2-1, with D unresolved. The V end lost 2 bases, the J end lost 2 bases, and 8 bases lay between the germline ends. Germline assignment: CDR1 SGHTS and CDR2 YDEGEE. The CDR3 loop spans 14 amino acids. This CDR3 is CASSLRWAYNEQFF. The CDR3 coding sequence is TGTGCCAGCAGCTTAAGGTGGGCCTACAATGAGCAGTTCTTC. Based on the CDR3 plus reference TRBV5-8 and TRBJ2-1, the full variable domain is EAGVTQSPTHLIKTRGQQATLRCSPISGHTSVYWYQQALGLGLQFLLWYDEGEERNRGNFPPRFSGRQFPNYSSELNVNALELEDSALYLCASSLRWAYNEQFFGPGTRLTVL.

The chain uses TRBV4-1 and TRBJ2-6; D might be TRBD2 (5 bases). CDR1 is MGHRA, CDR2 YSYEKL, per germline. Trimming took 4 bases from V and 3 from J, leaving 10 bases between them. The CDR3 has 15 residues. CDR3 nucleotides: TGCGCCAGCAGCCCCGGTGCGGGTGGGGCCAACGTCCTGACTTTC. Its translation is CASSPGAGGANVLTF.

This clonotype was detected a few times. The germline gene is not matched at one end of the junction; a read error may be the cause. V usage is TRBV11-3 and J usage is TRBJ2-1; no definite D call. CDR1 is SGHNT and CDR2 is YENEEA in the germline V gene. The CDR3 loop spans 18 amino acids. CDR3: CASSQDLDKGPLYNEQFF. The CDR3 region has the DNA TGCGCCAGCAGCCAAGATCTCGATAAGGGCCCCCTCTACAATGAGCAGTTCTTC.

This clonotype was counted a few times. This CDR3 is CASSARTGVYEQYF. The CDR3 bases are TGTGCCAGCAGCGCCAGGACAGGGGTCTACGAGCAGTACTTC. This rearrangement joins TRBV5-5 to TRBJ2-7; 9 positions match TRBD1. V was clipped by 4 bases and J by 3 bases; unmatched bases: 5. Germline values: CDR1 SGHKS, CDR2 YYEKEE (reference sequence). There are 14 residues in the CDR3. Full variable domain (missing parts from reference TRBV5-5 and TRBJ2-7): DAGVTQSPTHLIKTRGQQVTLRCSPISGHKSVSWYQQVLGQGPQFIFQYYEKEERGRGNFPDRFSARQFPNYSSELNVNALLLGDSALYLCASSARTGVYEQYFGPGTRLTVT.

The chain recombines TRBV6-2 or TRBV6-3 with TRBJ1-5, with D uncertain. This CDR3 contains 14 residues. From germline, CDR1 is MNHEY and CDR2 SVGEGT. Trimming took 6 bases from V and 0 from J, leaving 9 bases between them. This CDR3 reads CASRGLYSNQPQHF. In nucleotides, the CDR3 is TGTGCCAGCAGGGGCCTTTATAGCAATCAGCCCCAGCATTTT.